One sample yielded the 16 T cell receptor beta chains listed below, sequenced in a study of cytomegalovirus exposure and HLA in healthy donors. Researchers ran the PCR with 60 Vbeta and 13 Jbeta primers. The method was immunoSEQ multiplex PCR; TCRdb's version includes in-frame clones alone and lacks a portion of them. Here the sample spans some 130,000 clones, 73% being singletons. The sample taken for sequencing was PBMCs. The receptors originated from a woman in her forties in good health and CMV-seronegative.

The chain is built from TRBV18 and TRBJ2-2, with D possibly matching TRBD1 (5 bases). The CDR3 covers 14 residues. CDR1 is KGHSH and CDR2 is LQKENI in the germline V gene. Trimming took 3 bases from V and 3 from J, leaving 8 bases between them. The CDR3 sequence is CASSPPTDTGELFF. CDR3 nucleotide sequence: TGTGCCAGCTCACCGCCGACAGACACCGGGGAGCTGTTTTTT.

This clone was seen a handful of times. The chain uses TRBV5-1 and TRBJ1-4; TRBD1 might be the D (6 bases). The germline V gene encodes CDR1 SGHRS and CDR2 YFSETQ. This CDR3 region has 20 residues. Trimming took 0 bases from V and 4 from J, leaving 25 bases between them. CDR3: CASSLVPPSNRGGYNEKLFF. CDR3 nucleotide sequence: TGCGCCAGCAGCTTGGTCCCCCCTAGTAACCGCGGGGGCTATAATGAAAAACTGTTTTTT.

The chain has TRBV4-1 and TRBJ2-1; 8 nucleotides line up with TRBD1. This CDR3 contains 16 residues. The V gene end was trimmed by 1 base and the J gene end by 8 bases; junction bases not matched to a gene: 10. Per germline, CDR1 MGHRA and CDR2 YSYEKL. In DNA, the CDR3 is TGCGCCAGCAGCCAAGCACCGGGACAGGCATCGTATGAGCAGTTCTTC. It translates to CASSQAPGQASYEQFF.

This clone was found a few times. The V call is TRBV6-5, the J call TRBJ1-2, with TRBD1 matching over 8 bases. Looked up from germline, CDR1 is MNHEY and CDR2 is SVGAGI. This CDR3 is built from 15 residues. V shed 2 bases and J 3 bases; nucleotides not matched to a gene: 5. CDR3 coding DNA: TGTGCCAGCAGTTACGTTCCGGGACAGGACTATGGCTACACCTTC. The encoded protein is CASSYVPGQDYGYTF.

V gene TRBV11-2 combines with J gene TRBJ1-4; D is unclear. CDR1 and CDR2 from the germline V gene are SGHAT and FQNNGV. The CDR3 length is 13 residues. Trimming took 5 bases from V and 7 from J, leaving 11 bases between them. DNA of the CDR3: TGTGCCAGCAGCCCCGGGGTTCGTGAAAAACTGTTTTTT. It encodes CASSPGVREKLFF.

The chain joins TRBV7-9 to TRBJ2-5; D not resolved. Trimming removed 3 bases at V and 2 bases at J, with 4 bases between. From germline, CDR1 is SEHNR and CDR2 FQNEAQ (reference sequence). The CDR3 spans 12 residues. CDR3 nucleotide sequence: TGTGCCAGCAGCTTCCAACAAGAGACCCAGTACTTC. Its translation is CASSFQQETQYF.

The rearrangement joins TRBV5-1 to TRBJ1-2; D uncertain. The germline gives CDR1 SGHRS, CDR2 YFSETQ. The CDR3 is 12 amino acids. Between the trimmed V and J ends, which lost 2 bases and 2 bases, there was a span of 4 bases. This chain's CDR3 is CASSFENYGYTF. In DNA, the CDR3 is TGCGCCAGCAGCTTTGAGAACTATGGCTACACCTTC.

The rearrangement joins TRBV7-8 to TRBJ1-6; possibly TRBD1 for D (5 bases). Germline loops: CDR1 SGHVS, CDR2 FQNEAQ. Trimming removed 8 bases at V and 6 bases at J, with 14 bases between. The CDR3 loop spans 14 amino acids. The CDR3 loop reads CASGYRQLNSPLHF. CDR3 DNA: TGTGCCAGCGGCTACCGACAGCTTAATTCACCCCTCCACTTT.

The DNA for the CDR3 is TGCAGCGTCAGGGACAGGGAGTCCTACAATGAGCAGTTCTTC. It codes for CSVRDRESYNEQFF. The V gene is TRBV29-1, the J gene TRBJ2-1; the match to TRBD1 covers 9 bases. The length of the CDR3 is 14 residues. Germline V CDR1 and CDR2: SQVTM, ANQGSEA. Unmatched junction bases numbered 4, after V lost 6 bases and J lost 1 base.

The chain links TRBV5-4 to TRBJ2-7; TRBD1 agrees at 9 bases. The CDR3 extends over 14 amino acids. The germline gives CDR1 SGHNT, CDR2 YYREEE (reference sequence). V trimming: 1 base; J trimming: 4 bases; junction bases outside the gene matches: 3. CDR3 nucleotides: TGTGCCAGCAGCTTGTCGACAGGGGGTTACGAGCAGTACGTC. As protein: CASSLSTGGYEQYV.

The V call is TRBV7-9, the J call TRBJ1-3; D unresolved. This CDR3 is 17 amino acids long. V lost 3 bases, J lost 0 bases, and 15 bases lay in between. Germline V CDR1 and CDR2: SEHNR, FQNEAQ (reference sequence). In DNA form, the CDR3 reads TGTGCCAGCAGCTTTAGCCCATCTTTGAGCTCTGGAAACACCATATATTTT. Protein: CASSFSPSLSSGNTIYF.

This clone was counted a single time. The chain carries TRBV4-1 and TRBJ2-1; 8 positions agree with TRBD2. J was trimmed by 6 bases and V by 0 bases; bases with no gene match: 19. This CDR3 is built from 20 residues. Per the germline V gene, CDR1 is MGHRA and CDR2 is YSYEKL. The CDR3 loop is CASSQDLAGGRVGTRNEQFF. For the CDR3, the DNA is TGCGCCAGCAGCCAAGATCTCGCGGGGGGCCGGGTAGGGACTCGCAATGAGCAGTTCTTC.

This chain uses TRBV7-2 with TRBJ1-3; D remains unclear. The V and J ends lost 6 bases and 1 base respectively, with 7 bases between them. The germline CDR1 and CDR2 sequences are SGHTA and FQGNSA. The CDR3 spans 13 residues. The CDR3 spells CASRLTSGNTIYF. The CDR3 coding sequence is TGTGCCAGCAGATTGACTTCTGGAAACACCATATATTTT.

The J gene is TRBJ1-5, the V gene TRBV5-4, with TRBD1 as a possible D gene (5 bases). The V gene lost 4 bases and the J gene lost 4 bases, with 12 bases spanning the gap. The CDR3 runs 14 residues. Per germline, CDR1 SGHNT and CDR2 YYREEE (reference sequence). DNA of the CDR3: TGTGCCAGCAGCAGGTTCGGGGGGAATCAGCCCCAGCATTTT. Its protein is CASSRFGGNQPQHF.

A few counts support this clone. The chain couples TRBV29-1 to TRBJ1-1, with unresolved D. This CDR3 contains 13 residues. The V gene's germline CDR1 is SQVTM and CDR2 ANQGSEA. Trimming removed 4 bases from V and 1 base from J, with 10 bases in between. Here the CDR3 reads CSVVGTSNTEAFF. CDR3 bases: TGCAGCGTTGTGGGCACCTCGAACACTGAAGCTTTCTTT.

The rearrangement links TRBV28 to TRBJ2-5, with 8 bases aligning to TRBD2. Germline values: CDR1 MDHEN, CDR2 SYDVKM. The CDR3 length is 15 residues. J was trimmed by 5 bases and V by 7 bases; bases with no gene match: 12. The CDR3 region is CASIRAGATGETQYF. The CDR3 coding sequence is TGTGCCAGCATTCGAGCGGGGGCTACGGGGGAGACCCAGTACTTC.